This T cell receptor beta chain emerged from a study of blood T cell repertoires in COVID-19. Study details: The study drew acute and convalescent COVID-19 samples from the United States, Italy and Spain. Sample material is recorded as cDNA or gDNA derived from T cells, B-cell-depleted T cells, or PBMCs.

The authors' processing: Estimation of nucleated cell counts relied on the amplification of reference gene primers. The data were produced by immunoSEQ multiplex PCR, yet TCRdb's version contains in-frame clones alone and is incomplete. Clone size and V and J calls were adopted from that table, with D and trimming inferred from the DNA. The table has 200,000 to 250,000 clones, around four fifths seen once; the top ten hold under 2%. The sequencing input was peripheral blood. This TCR was recovered from a woman older than 75 with acute or convalescent COVID-19.

CDR3 sequence reads: CASSPRHQSYNEQFF. The CDR3 DNA reads TGTGCCAGCAGCCCCCGACACCAGTCCTACAATGAGCAGTTCTTC. V usage is TRBV7-3 and J usage is TRBJ2-1; D gene unclear. The germline V and J ends were trimmed by 5 bases and 1 base, with 12 bases remaining between them. CDR1 is SGHTA and CDR2 is FQGTGA in the germline V gene. The CDR3 consists of 15 residues. Using reference TRBV7-3 and TRBJ2-1 for the parts outside the CDR3, the full variable domain is GAGVSQTPSNKVTEKGKYVELRCDPISGHTALYWYRQSLGQGPEFLIYFQGTGAADDSGLPNDRFFAVRPEGSVSTLKIQRTERGDSAVYLCASSPRHQSYNEQFFGPGTRLTVL.